Below, 10 T cell receptor beta chains from the same sample are listed, as sequenced in a study of post-analysis software for immune sequencing data. Study conclusions and caveats: Included in a set of a few TRBV segments more frequent in patients than controls were TRBV5-6, TRBV5-1 and TRBV20-1.

Unique molecular identifiers were carried by the TCR beta cDNA libraries. MiXCR was run by TCRdb on the PCR reads, yielding one entry per CDR3 protein. The sample has 600,000 to 750,000 distinct CDR3 sequences; approximately 59% are singletons. Their antigens are not known. The sample comprised blood. Receptors were obtained from a girl aged 2-15 years with multiple sclerosis.

The sample holds a few counts of this clonotype. The chain joins TRBV7-9 to TRBJ1-6, with no clear D. CDR1 is SEHNR and CDR2 is FQNEAQ in the germline V gene (reference sequence). V lost 0 bases, J lost 9 bases, and 9 bases lay in between. This CDR3 is built from 14 residues. CDR3 sequence reads: CASSLALTSSPLHF. DNA for the CDR3: TGTGCCAGCAGCTTAGCTCTTACGAGTTCACCCCTCCACTTT.

The chain is built from TRBV2 and TRBJ2-7, with TRBD1 matching 7 bases. The trim removed 5 bases at V and 4 bases at J, leaving 8 bases unmatched. CDR1 and CDR2 from the germline V gene are SNHLY and FYNNEI. This CDR3 is built from 14 residues. This chain's CDR3 is CASSTGTVLYEQYF. The CDR3 DNA reads TGTGCCAGCAGTACCGGGACAGTACTTTACGAGCAGTACTTC. The full variable domain, rest sourced from reference TRBV2 and TRBJ2-7, is EPEVTQTPSHQVTQMGQEVILRCVPISNHLYFYWYRQILGQKVEFLVSFYNNEISEKSEIFDDQFSVERPDGSNFTLKIRSTKLEDSAMYFCASSTGTVLYEQYFGPGTRLTVT.

The chain couples TRBV20-1 to TRBJ2-7, with 12 positions matching TRBD2. V trimming: 7 bases; J trimming: 0 bases; junction bases outside the gene matches: 4. From germline, CDR1 is DFQATT and CDR2 SNEGSKA (reference sequence). The CDR3 is made up of 14 amino acids. CDR3 amino acids: CSVRTSGASYEQYF. The CDR3 DNA reads TGCAGTGTCAGGACTAGCGGGGCCTCCTACGAGCAGTACTTC.

This chain links TRBV5-1 with TRBJ1-1; TRBD1 might be the D (5 bases). Germline CDR1 SGHRS, CDR2 YFSETQ. Trimming took off 4 bases at V and 1 base at J, with 14 bases between the two ends. The CDR3 sequence is 15 residues long. In nucleotides, the CDR3 is TGCGCCAGCAGCCGCGCCCTTGGGGGGAACACTGAAGCTTTCTTT. Its translation is CASSRALGGNTEAFF.

This clonotype was seen just once. This CDR3 reads CASRRDRAYEQYF. In DNA form, the CDR3 reads TGCGCCAGCAGACGGGACAGGGCCTACGAGCAGTACTTC. V and J are TRBV10-2 and TRBJ2-7; 9 bases align to TRBD1. V dropped 6 bases and J dropped 2; count of bases not matched to a gene: 2. Germline CDR1 is WSHSY and CDR2 is SAAADI. CDR3 length: 13 amino acids.

This chain uses TRBV20-1 with TRBJ2-3, with 10 bases identical to TRBD2. The germline gives CDR1 DFQATT, CDR2 SNEGSKA (reference sequence). The CDR3 extends over 15 amino acids. With 6 bases clipped from V and 2 bases from J, the junction kept 8 bases outside the gene matches. CDR3 in DNA: TGCAGTGCGACTATAGCGGGGGGACCCACAGATACGCAGTATTTT. Protein: CSATIAGGPTDTQYF.

The chain has TRBV5-1 and TRBJ2-3, with D possibly being TRBD2 (6 bases). Between the trimmed V and J ends, which lost 0 bases and 0 bases, there was a span of 11 bases. The germline V gene has CDR1 SGHRS and CDR2 YFSETQ. The CDR3 sequence is 16 residues long. The CDR3 nucleotides are TGCGCCAGCAGCTTGGCAACTAGCCATAGCACAGATACGCAGTATTTT. Residues: CASSLATSHSTDTQYF.

V gene TRBV5-1 combines with J gene TRBJ2-5; D perhaps matches TRBD2 (6 bases). This CDR3 spans 16 amino acids. In germline, CDR1 is SGHRS, CDR2 YFSETQ. V dropped 0 bases and J dropped 4 bases, with 16 bases sitting between them. CDR3 nucleotides: TGCGCCAGCAGCTTGGTGGGCGGATTCGGGGGAGAGACCCAGTACTTC. It translates to CASSLVGGFGGETQYF.

A single count supports this clonotype. This chain links TRBV12-3 or TRBV12-4 with TRBJ2-7, with D unresolved. The length of the CDR3 is 15 residues. V lost 1 base and J 0 bases, leaving 10 bases between the germline ends. The CDR3, as DNA: TGTGCCAGCAGTTTAGGGAAGTGGGCCTCCTACGAGCAGTACTTC. Its protein is CASSLGKWASYEQYF.

The chain is built from TRBV6-2 or TRBV6-3 and TRBJ1-4; maybe TRBD1 (5 bases). This CDR3 region has 15 residues. Germline V gives CDR1 MNHEY, CDR2 SVGEGT. Trimming removed 2 bases at V and 7 bases at J, with 14 bases between. The CDR3 DNA follows: TGTGCCAGCAGTTACAGGCCAGGGTGGCGTGAAAAACTGTTTTTT. It yields the protein CASSYRPGWREKLFF.